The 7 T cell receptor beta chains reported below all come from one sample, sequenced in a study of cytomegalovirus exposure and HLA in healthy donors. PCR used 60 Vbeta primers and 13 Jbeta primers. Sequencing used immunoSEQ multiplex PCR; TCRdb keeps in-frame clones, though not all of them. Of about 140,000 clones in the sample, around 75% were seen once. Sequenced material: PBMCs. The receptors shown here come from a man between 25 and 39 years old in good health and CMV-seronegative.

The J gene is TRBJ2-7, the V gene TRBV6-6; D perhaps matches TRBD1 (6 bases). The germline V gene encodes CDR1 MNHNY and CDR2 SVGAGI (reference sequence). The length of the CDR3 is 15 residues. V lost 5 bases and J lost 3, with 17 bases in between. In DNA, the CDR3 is TGTGCCAGCAGTCCCAGAAAGACAGGTAACTACGAGCAGTACTTC. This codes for CASSPRKTGNYEQYF.

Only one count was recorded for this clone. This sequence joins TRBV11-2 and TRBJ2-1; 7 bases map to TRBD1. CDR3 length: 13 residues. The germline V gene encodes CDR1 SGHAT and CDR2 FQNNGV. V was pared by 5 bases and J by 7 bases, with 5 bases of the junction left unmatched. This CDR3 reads CASSVTGTNEQFF. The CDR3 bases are TGTGCCAGCAGCGTGACAGGGACGAATGAGCAGTTCTTC.

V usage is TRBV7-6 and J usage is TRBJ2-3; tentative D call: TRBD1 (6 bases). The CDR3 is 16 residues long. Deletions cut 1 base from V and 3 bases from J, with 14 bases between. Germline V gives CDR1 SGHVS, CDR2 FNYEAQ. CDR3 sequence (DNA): TGTGCCAGCAGCTTAGGCTATACAGGGCGGACAGATACGCAGTATTTT. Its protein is CASSLGYTGRTDTQYF.

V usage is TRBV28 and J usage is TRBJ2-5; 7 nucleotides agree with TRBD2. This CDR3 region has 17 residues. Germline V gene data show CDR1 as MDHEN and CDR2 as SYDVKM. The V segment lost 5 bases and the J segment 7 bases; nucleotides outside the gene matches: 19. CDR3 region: CASSLGGLAGLLGTQYF. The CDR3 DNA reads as TGTGCCAGCAGTCTTGGCGGATTAGCGGGCTTATTGGGGACCCAGTACTTC.

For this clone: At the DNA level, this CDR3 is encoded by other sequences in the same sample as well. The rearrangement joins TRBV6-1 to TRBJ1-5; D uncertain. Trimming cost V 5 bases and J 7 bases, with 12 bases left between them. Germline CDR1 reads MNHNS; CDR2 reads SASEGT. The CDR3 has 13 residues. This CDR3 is CASSSREGQPQHF. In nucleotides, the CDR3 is TGTGCCAGCAGTTCGAGGGAAGGACAGCCCCAGCATTTT.

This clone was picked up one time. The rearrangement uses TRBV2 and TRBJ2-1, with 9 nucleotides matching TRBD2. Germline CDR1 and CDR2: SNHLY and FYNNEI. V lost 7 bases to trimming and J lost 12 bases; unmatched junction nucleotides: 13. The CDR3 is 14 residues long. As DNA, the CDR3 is TGTGCCAGCACCGAAGGCGGGAGGGCCCTCGGGCAGTTCTTC. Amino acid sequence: CASTEGGRALGQFF.

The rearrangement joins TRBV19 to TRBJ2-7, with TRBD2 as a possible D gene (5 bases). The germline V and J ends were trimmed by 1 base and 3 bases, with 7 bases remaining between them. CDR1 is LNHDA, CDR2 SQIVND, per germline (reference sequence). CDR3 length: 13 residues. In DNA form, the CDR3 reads TGTGCCAGTAGTATAGGGAGGAACTACGAGCAGTACTTC. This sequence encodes CASSIGRNYEQYF.